The sequence of this TCR beta chain was determined in a study of blood T cell repertoires in COVID-19. Study-wide background: COVID-19 samples, acute and convalescent, were from the United States, Italy and Spain. Sample material is recorded as cDNA or gDNA derived from T cells, B-cell-depleted T cells, or PBMCs.

Authors' processing steps: Estimated nucleated cell counts came from reference gene primer amplification. Produced via immunoSEQ multiplex PCR; TCRdb's table is partial and in-frame only. The D gene and trimming were derived from the DNA, and the V and J assignments and clone size from that table. The sample records about 230,000 clones, approximately 82% being singletons. V lost 7 bases to trimming and J lost 9 bases, with 23 bases between them. The V gene's germline CDR1 is SGHRS and CDR2 YFSETQ. CDR3 length: 15 amino acids. This clonotype was sampled from a woman aged 70-85 years with active or convalescent COVID-19. The sequenced material came from peripheral blood. The chain joins TRBV5-1 to TRBJ2-1; D perhaps matches TRBD2 (5 bases). The CDR3: CASASLATNPGEQFF. The CDR3, as DNA: TGCGCCAGCGCTTCCCTCGCGACTAACCCCGGTGAGCAGTTCTTC.